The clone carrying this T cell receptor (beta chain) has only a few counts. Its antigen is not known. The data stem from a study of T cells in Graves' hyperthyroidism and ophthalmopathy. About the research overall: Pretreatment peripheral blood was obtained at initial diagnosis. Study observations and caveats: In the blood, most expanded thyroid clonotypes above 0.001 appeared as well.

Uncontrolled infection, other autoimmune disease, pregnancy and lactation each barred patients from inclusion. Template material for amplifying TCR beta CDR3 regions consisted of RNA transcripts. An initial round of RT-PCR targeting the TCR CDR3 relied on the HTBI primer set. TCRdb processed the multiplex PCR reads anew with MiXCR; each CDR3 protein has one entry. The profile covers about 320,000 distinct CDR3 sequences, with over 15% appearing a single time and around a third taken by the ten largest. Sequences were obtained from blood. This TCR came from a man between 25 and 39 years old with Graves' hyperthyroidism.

The CDR3 region is CASSGLAGVKETQYF. In DNA form, the CDR3 reads TGTGCCAGCAGCGGACTAGCGGGAGTCAAAGAGACCCAGTACTTC. The chain employs TRBV6-1 and TRBJ2-5; 13 nucleotides align to TRBD2. The germline CDR1 and CDR2 sequences are MNHNS and SASEGT. With 6 bases clipped from V and 3 bases from J, the junction kept 4 bases outside the gene matches. CDR3 size: 15 residues.